The present TCR beta chain was sequenced within a study of cytomegalovirus exposure and HLA in healthy donors. The PCR had 60 Vbeta and 13 Jbeta primers. Methods used by the authors: There were some 87 million unique TCR beta chains by a later count, and some 12 million of them were shared. This table comes from immunoSEQ multiplex PCR, and its TCRdb copy is limited to in-frame clones, with some not included. The D gene and trimming were derived from the DNA, and the V and J assignments and clone size from that table. This repertoire shows 85,000 to 90,000 clones, approximately 90% found once; its top ten account for 2.3%. Only one count was recorded for this clone. The sequenced sample was PBMCs. This TCR derives from a man aged 18-30 years in good health and CMV-seronegative.

CDR3 sequence: CASSTPSGRVRKETQYF. The CDR3 bases are TGTGCCAGCAGTACCCCCTCTGGCAGGGTGAGGAAAGAGACCCAGTACTTC. J is TRBJ2-5 and V is TRBV27; tentative D call: TRBD1 (5 bases). The CDR3 is made up of 17 amino acids. The germline V gene has CDR1 MNHEY and CDR2 SMNVEV (reference sequence). V lost 5 bases, J lost 3 bases, and 22 bases lay in between.